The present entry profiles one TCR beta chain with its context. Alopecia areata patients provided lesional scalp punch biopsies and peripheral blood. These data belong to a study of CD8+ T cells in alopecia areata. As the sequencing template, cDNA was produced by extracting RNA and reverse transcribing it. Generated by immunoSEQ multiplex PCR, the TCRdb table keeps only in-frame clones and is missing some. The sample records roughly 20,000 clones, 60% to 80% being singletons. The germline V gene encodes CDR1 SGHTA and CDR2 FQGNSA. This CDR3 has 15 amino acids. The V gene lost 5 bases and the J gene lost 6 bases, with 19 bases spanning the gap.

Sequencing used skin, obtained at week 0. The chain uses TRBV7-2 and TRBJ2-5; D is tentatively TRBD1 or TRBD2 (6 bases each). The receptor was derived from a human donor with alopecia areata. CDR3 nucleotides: TGTGCCAGCAGCGCAGGAGGAGGGACATTGAAGACCCAGTACTTC. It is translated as CASSAGGGTLKTQYF. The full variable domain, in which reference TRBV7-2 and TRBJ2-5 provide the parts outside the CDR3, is GAGVSQSPSNKVTEKGKDVELRCDPISGHTALYWYRQSLGQGLEFLIYFQGNSAPDKSGLPSDRFSAERTGGSVSTLTIQRTQQEDSAVYLCASSAGGGTLKTQYFGPGTRLLVL.